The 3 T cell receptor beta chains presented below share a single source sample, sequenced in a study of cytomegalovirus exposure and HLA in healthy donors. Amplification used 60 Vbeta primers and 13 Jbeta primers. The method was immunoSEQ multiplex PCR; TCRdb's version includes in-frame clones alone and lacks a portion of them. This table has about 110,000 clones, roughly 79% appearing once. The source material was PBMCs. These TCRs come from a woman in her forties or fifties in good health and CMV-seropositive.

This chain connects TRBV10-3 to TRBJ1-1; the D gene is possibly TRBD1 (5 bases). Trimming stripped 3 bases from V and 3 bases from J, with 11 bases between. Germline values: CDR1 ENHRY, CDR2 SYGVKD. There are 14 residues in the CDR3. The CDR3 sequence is CAISERQGDTEAFF. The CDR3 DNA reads TGTGCCATCAGTGAACGGCAGGGTGACACTGAAGCTTTCTTT.

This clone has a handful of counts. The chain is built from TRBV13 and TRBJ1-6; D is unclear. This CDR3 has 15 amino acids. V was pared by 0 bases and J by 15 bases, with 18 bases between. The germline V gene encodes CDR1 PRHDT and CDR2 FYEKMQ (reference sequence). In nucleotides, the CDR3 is TGTGCCAGCAGCTTAGGCCTCGTGGCCGAGGGTCGCCTCCACTTT. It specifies CASSLGLVAEGRLHF.

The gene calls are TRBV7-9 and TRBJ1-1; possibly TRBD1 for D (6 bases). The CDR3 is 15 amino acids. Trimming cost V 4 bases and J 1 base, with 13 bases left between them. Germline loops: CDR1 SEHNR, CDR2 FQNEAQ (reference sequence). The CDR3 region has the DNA TGTGCCAGCAGCTGGTTCCAAGGGGGGAACACTGAAGCTTTCTTT. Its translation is CASSWFQGGNTEAFF.